Following are 29 T cell receptor beta chains from one sample sequenced in a study of regulatory T cells in long-lasting Graves disease. Stated time point: newly diagnosed GD, antithyroid drugs for less than 3 months. Researchers made the TCR library from RNA that was extracted from PBMCs. Investigators prepared the TCR beta libraries by applying iRepertoire HTBI primers and Arm-PCR of CDR3 regions. MiXCR, applied by TCRdb to the multiplex PCR reads, yields one record per CDR3 protein. The sample contains 450,000 to 500,000 distinct CDR3 sequences, around 15% of which appear only once. The sample also formed part of further work on T cells in Graves' hyperthyroidism and ophthalmopathy.

The input for sequencing was peripheral blood mononuclear cells (PBMCs), taken at new diagnosis, from a patient treated with antithyroid drugs. These receptors came from a man aged 40-55 years with Graves disease.

The V gene is TRBV6-5, the J gene TRBJ2-2; 10 bases are shared with TRBD2. CDR1 and CDR2 (germline): MNHEY, SVGAGI. The ends lost 4 bases at V and 5 bases at J; junction bases unmatched: 10. The CDR3 has 17 amino acids. CDR3 protein: CASSSRGSGRFTGELFF. DNA for the CDR3: TGTGCCAGCAGTTCCCGGGGTAGCGGGAGGTTTACCGGGGAGCTGTTTTTT.

This clonotype was recorded at least ten times. This chain joins TRBV5-1 and TRBJ2-1; 9 nucleotides agree with TRBD2. Germline V gene data show CDR1 as SGHRS and CDR2 as YFSETQ. CDR3 size: 18 residues. V trimming: 0 bases; J trimming: 5 bases; junction bases outside the gene matches: 12. The CDR3 loop reads CASSLAGSGRMLNNEQFF. DNA for the CDR3: TGCGCCAGCAGCTTGGCTGGTAGCGGGAGAATGCTTAACAATGAGCAGTTCTTC.

This clonotype appeared many times. The chain links TRBV20-1 to TRBJ2-1; 7 bases fit TRBD1. With 6 bases clipped from V and 10 bases from J, the junction kept 9 bases outside the gene matches. This CDR3 comprises 12 residues. Germline lookup yields CDR1 DFQATT and CDR2 SNEGSKA (reference sequence). The CDR3 loop is CSAHEGAGEQFF. CDR3 in DNA: TGCAGTGCCCATGAGGGGGCCGGGGAGCAGTTCTTC.

This clonotype was recorded many times. V usage is TRBV9 and J usage is TRBJ2-1; 11 nucleotides match TRBD2. The CDR3 extends over 17 amino acids. With 3 bases clipped from V and 7 bases from J, the junction kept 12 bases outside the gene matches. Looked up from germline, CDR1 is SGDLS and CDR2 is YYNGEE. The CDR3, as DNA: TGTGCCAGCAGCGAGATAGCGGGAGGGCCGGTTGGAAATGAGCAGTTCTTC. It translates to CASSEIAGGPVGNEQFF.

This clonotype was seen repeatedly, ten times or more. The chain couples TRBV28 to TRBJ1-1; TRBD1 matches 7 bases. The CDR3 totals 17 residues. After removal of 5 bases from V and 5 bases from J, the junction contained 17 bases not matched to a gene. Germline V gene data show CDR1 as MDHEN and CDR2 as SYDVKM. This CDR3 reads CASSQPGQWIEITEAFF. CDR3 in DNA: TGTGCCAGCAGTCAACCGGGACAGTGGATTGAGATTACTGAAGCTTTCTTT.

At least ten counts were recorded for this clonotype. The rearrangement joins TRBV29-1 to TRBJ2-3, with D uncertain. Germline V gene lookup returns CDR1 SQVTM and CDR2 ANQGSEA. V lost 4 bases to trimming and J lost 0 bases, with 11 bases between them. This CDR3 comprises 14 residues. For the CDR3, the DNA is TGCAGCGTTGGGAAGACACAGAGCACAGATACGCAGTATTTT. Its protein is CSVGKTQSTDTQYF.

The V gene is TRBV12-3 or TRBV12-4, the J gene TRBJ2-1; TRBD2 matches 7 bases. The CDR3 is made up of 16 amino acids. The V segment lost 2 bases and the J segment 0 bases; nucleotides outside the gene matches: 4. CDR3 loop: CASSLLAASSYNEQFF. The DNA of the CDR3 is TGTGCCAGCAGTTTACTAGCGGCCTCCTCCTACAATGAGCAGTTCTTC.

This clonotype was seen at least ten times. The rearrangement links TRBV6-1 to TRBJ1-1; D unclear. The CDR3 is made up of 17 amino acids. The germline V and J ends were trimmed by 6 bases and 0 bases, with 20 bases remaining between them. Germline values: CDR1 MNHNS, CDR2 SASEGT. For the CDR3, the DNA is TGTGCCAGCAGAGAACAGCACAGATTTACCATGAACACTGAAGCTTTCTTT. Translating gives CASREQHRFTMNTEAFF.

V gene TRBV6-2 or TRBV6-3 combines with J gene TRBJ1-2; D gene uncertain. The CDR3 sequence is 16 residues long. The V gene lost 5 bases and the J gene lost 4 bases, with 20 bases spanning the gap. Germline CDR1 and CDR2: MNHEY and SVGEGT. CDR3 loop: CASSESDTGIGYGYTF. The CDR3 DNA reads as TGTGCCAGCAGTGAAAGCGACACTGGAATCGGCTATGGCTACACCTTC.

This clonotype came up many times. The chain has TRBV28 and TRBJ1-5, with D perhaps matching TRBD1 (6 bases). The CDR3 covers 15 residues. Per the germline V gene, CDR1 is MDHEN and CDR2 is SYDVKM. Trimming cost V 2 bases and J 5 bases, with 13 bases left between them. CDR3 in DNA: TGTGCCAGCAGTTTACCCGCCGGGGGCCATCAGCCCCAGCATTTT. This sequence encodes CASSLPAGGHQPQHF. The full variable domain, completed using reference TRBV28 and TRBJ1-5, is DVKVTQSSRYLVKRTGEKVFLECVQDMDHENMFWYRQDPGLGLRLIYFSYDVKMKEKGDIPEGYSVSREKKERFSLILESASTNQTSMYLCASSLPAGGHQPQHFGDGTRLSIL.

This clonotype appeared many times. The rearrangement uses TRBV5-1 and TRBJ2-5; no firm D call. The CDR3 runs to 13 residues. Germline lookup yields CDR1 SGHRS and CDR2 YFSETQ. Between the trimmed V and J ends, which lost 2 bases and 5 bases, there was a span of 10 bases. In DNA, the CDR3 is TGCGCCAGCAGCTTTAGACAACGGGAGACCCAGTACTTC. The encoded protein is CASSFRQRETQYF.

This clonotype was found many times. The CDR3 loop reads CASSFRSRGYEQYF. CDR3 nucleotide sequence: TGTGCCAGCAGCTTCAGATCGCGGGGCTACGAGCAGTACTTC. This chain joins TRBV5-6 and TRBJ2-7, with D tentatively TRBD2 (6 bases). Per the germline V gene, CDR1 is SGHDT and CDR2 is YYEEEE. The CDR3 is made up of 14 amino acids. Trimming stripped 2 bases from V and 3 bases from J, with 12 bases between.

This clonotype showed up just a few times. The genes are TRBV7-9 and TRBJ2-7; tentative D call: TRBD1 (5 bases). Per germline, CDR1 SEHNR and CDR2 FQNEAQ (reference sequence). The CDR3 extends over 13 amino acids. Trimming left V 5 bases short and J 5 bases short, with 13 bases between. The CDR3 sequence: CASSPEPRDEQYF. Here the CDR3 DNA reads TGTGCCAGCAGCCCGGAACCCAGGGACGAGCAGTACTTC.

This clonotype has ten or more counts. This sequence joins TRBV6-1 and TRBJ1-2, with 10 positions matching TRBD1. V lost 10 bases, J lost 5 bases, and 4 bases stayed unmatched. Per germline, CDR1 MNHNS and CDR2 SASEGT. This CDR3 region has 12 residues. CDR3 DNA: TGTGCCACCAGGACAGGGGGATATGGCTACACCTTC. It is translated as CATRTGGYGYTF.

The rearrangement links TRBV2 to TRBJ2-7, with 9 bases identical to TRBD1. CDR3 length: 15 residues. The trim removed 6 bases at V and 7 bases at J, leaving 13 bases unmatched. Germline-derived CDR1 and CDR2 are SNHLY and FYNNEI. As DNA, the CDR3 is TGTGCCAGCAGCGACGGGACAGGGTCCTACAATGAGCAGTACTTC. Protein sequence: CASSDGTGSYNEQYF.

Regarding this clonotype: Since a much larger clone is just one base distant, this may be a read error. The V gene is TRBV5-8, the J gene TRBJ1-2; TRBD1 matches at 8 bases. The junction had 9 bases not matched to a gene; V was cut back by 4 bases and J by 4 bases. Germline assignment: CDR1 SGHTS and CDR2 YDEGEE. This CDR3 contains 15 residues. CDR3 region: CASSAGQEYAYGYTF. Here the CDR3 DNA reads TGTGCCAGCAGCGCGGGACAGGAGTACGCCTATGGCTACACCTTC. Filled out from reference TRBV5-8 and TRBJ1-2, the complete variable domain reads EAGVTQSPTHLIKTRGQQATLRCSPISGHTSVYWYQQALGLGLQFLLWYDEGEERNRGNFPPRFSGRQFPNYSSELNVNALELEDSALYLCASSAGQEYAYGYTFGSGTRLTVV.

This clonotype was seen many times. The V call is TRBV3-1, the J call TRBJ2-1; D is undetermined. The germline CDR1 and CDR2 sequences are LGHDT and YNNKEL (reference sequence). The V end was cut by 0 bases, the J end by 4 bases, with 13 bases between. The CDR3 length is 16 residues. The CDR3 DNA is TGTGCCAGCAGCCAAGATAGGGAAGCGTCATACAATGAGCAGTTCTTC. Its protein product is CASSQDREASYNEQFF.

This clonotype showed up just a few times. This chain uses TRBV6-2 or TRBV6-3 with TRBJ2-5; no definite D call. V lost 2 bases and J lost 2, with 9 bases in between. This CDR3 region has 14 residues. The germline gives CDR1 MNHEY, CDR2 SVGEGT. The CDR3 loop is CASSYLTLQETQYF. The CDR3 DNA reads TGTGCCAGCAGTTACCTGACTTTACAAGAGACCCAGTACTTC.

This clonotype was found many times. This chain connects TRBV3-1 to TRBJ2-7; a weak D match, TRBD1 (5 bases). Germline V gene data show CDR1 as LGHDT and CDR2 as YNNKEL (reference sequence). This CDR3 contains 15 residues. The ends were cut back, 0 bases at V and 5 bases at J, with 14 bases in the middle. CDR3 region: CASSQDGLWGDEQYF. CDR3 DNA: TGTGCCAGCAGCCAAGACGGCCTTTGGGGCGACGAGCAGTACTTC.

This clonotype was recorded a few times. The rearrangement joins TRBV3-1 to TRBJ1-6, with TRBD1 as a possible D gene (5 bases). V dropped 0 bases and J dropped 5 bases, with 11 bases sitting between them. This CDR3 is 16 amino acids long. Germline CDR1 reads LGHDT; CDR2 reads YNNKEL (reference sequence). CDR3 in amino acids: CASSQDRNRHNSPLHF. The DNA for the CDR3 is TGTGCCAGCAGCCAAGATCGAAACAGGCATAATTCACCCCTCCACTTT.

This clonotype was seen a few times. This sequence joins TRBV7-3 and TRBJ2-1, with 9 bases aligning to TRBD1. The germline gives CDR1 SGHTA, CDR2 FQGTGA. After removal of 5 bases from V and 10 bases from J, the junction contained 6 bases not matched to a gene. The CDR3 is made up of 13 amino acids. The CDR3 DNA reads as TGTGCCAGCAGCCGGGACAGGGTTGCGGAGCAGTTCTTC. It yields the protein CASSRDRVAEQFF.

The chain employs TRBV15 and TRBJ1-5; no definite D call. This CDR3 is built from 13 residues. Per germline, CDR1 LNHNV and CDR2 YYDKDF (reference sequence). V was clipped by 5 bases and J by 5 bases, with 10 bases between them. CDR3 coding DNA: TGTGCCACCAGCGGGCCGGGTTATCAGCCCCAGCATTTT. It codes for CATSGPGYQPQHF.

The chain is built from TRBV2 and TRBJ1-2; D ambiguous. Germline CDR1 and CDR2: SNHLY and FYNNEI. The CDR3 loop spans 13 amino acids. Trimming shortened V by 2 bases and J by 5 bases, and 9 bases separated the two germline ends. CDR3 region: CASSEISGYGYTF. The CDR3 nucleotides read TGTGCCAGCAGTGAAATTTCTGGTTATGGCTACACCTTC.

The chain joins TRBV24-1 to TRBJ2-1; TRBD2 aligns across 9 bases. Germline V lookup: CDR1 KGHDR, CDR2 SFDVKD. The V and J ends lost 5 bases and 5 bases, in that order; junction bases with no gene match: 6. This CDR3 spans 15 amino acids. The CDR3 loop is CATSGGRAGDNEQFF. The CDR3 DNA reads as TGTGCCACCAGTGGCGGGAGGGCCGGTGACAATGAGCAGTTCTTC.

This clonotype came up many times. The CDR3 sequence is CASSDGLAGGQTQYF. The DNA of the CDR3 is TGTGCCAGCAGTGACGGACTAGCGGGAGGGCAGACCCAGTACTTC. The V and J genes are TRBV12-3 or TRBV12-4 and TRBJ2-5, with 15 bases identical to TRBD2. The CDR3 runs 15 residues. With 5 bases clipped from V and 6 bases from J, the junction kept 4 bases outside the gene matches.

This clonotype was detected many times. The chain recombines TRBV12-3 or TRBV12-4 with TRBJ1-5; a possible D gene is TRBD1 (5 bases). The CDR3 contains 14 residues. The V end lost 7 bases, the J end lost 4 bases, and 14 bases lay between the germline ends. CDR3 region: CASIKAGTNQPQHF. DNA for the CDR3: TGTGCCAGCATCAAAGCGGGGACGAATCAGCCCCAGCATTTT.

The rearrangement joins TRBV6-4 to TRBJ2-1; 7 positions match TRBD2. V lost 4 bases to trimming and J lost 6 bases; unmatched junction nucleotides: 15. Germline assignment: CDR1 MRHNA and CDR2 SNTAGT. The CDR3 is made up of 17 amino acids. The CDR3 protein is CASSAPDLAGVSNEQFF. The CDR3 DNA is TGTGCCAGCAGTGCCCCCGATCTGGCGGGAGTATCCAATGAGCAGTTCTTC.

This clonotype appeared a few times. J is TRBJ2-2 and V is TRBV13; D may be TRBD1 or TRBD2 (7 bases each). CDR1 and CDR2 (germline): PRHDT, FYEKMQ (reference sequence). The V end was cut by 5 bases, the J end by 0 bases, with 10 bases between. The CDR3 sequence is 15 residues long. The CDR3 loop is CASSGRGPNTGELFF. The CDR3 nucleotides read TGTGCCAGCAGCGGGAGGGGGCCGAACACCGGGGAGCTGTTTTTT.

Only a few counts were recorded for this clonotype. The V gene is TRBV11-2, the J gene TRBJ2-2; TRBD2 matches 9 bases. The germline gives CDR1 SGHAT, CDR2 FQNNGV. The junction had 9 bases not matched to a gene; V was cut back by 1 base and J by 6 bases. The CDR3 runs to 17 residues. The CDR3 is CASSLVGGSGSSGELFF. As DNA, the CDR3 is TGTGCCAGCAGCTTAGTAGGAGGTAGCGGGAGTTCCGGGGAGCTGTTTTTT. The full variable domain, completed using reference TRBV11-2 and TRBJ2-2, is EAGVAQSPRYKIIEKRQSVAFWCNPISGHATLYWYQQILGQGPKLLIQFQNNGVVDDSQLPKDRFSAERLKGVDSTLKIQPAKLEDSAVYLCASSLVGGSGSSGELFFGEGSRLTVL.